The present T cell receptor beta chain was sequenced within a study of Graves' ophthalmopathy and Graves' hyperthyroidism. Study conclusions and caveats: The 13-signature model separated ophthalmopathy from stable hyperthyroidism at 85% to 90% sensitivity and about 81% specificity. The blood repertoire also included most expanded thyroid clonotypes above 0.001 frequency.

The CDR3 loop spans 11 amino acids. Germline V gives CDR1 SQVTM, CDR2 ANQGSEA. The trim removed 4 bases at V and 7 bases at J, leaving 2 bases unmatched. This clonotype was seen ten or more times. As yet, its antigen is unknown. RNA transcripts yielded amplified TCR beta CDR3 regions. The library came from an HTBI-primed first-round RT-PCR and a second-round multiplex PCR. TCRdb processed the multiplex PCR reads anew with MiXCR; each CDR3 protein has one entry. The sample contains 200,000 to 250,000 distinct CDR3 sequences, 20% to 25% of which appear only once. The sequence derives from a woman aged 50 to 60 with Graves' ophthalmopathy. The sequencing sample was made of peripheral blood. The chain employs TRBV29-1 and TRBJ2-5; 8 bases align to TRBD2. The CDR3 region is CSVVAGGTQYF. The CDR3, as DNA: TGCAGCGTTGTGGCGGGAGGGACCCAGTACTTC.